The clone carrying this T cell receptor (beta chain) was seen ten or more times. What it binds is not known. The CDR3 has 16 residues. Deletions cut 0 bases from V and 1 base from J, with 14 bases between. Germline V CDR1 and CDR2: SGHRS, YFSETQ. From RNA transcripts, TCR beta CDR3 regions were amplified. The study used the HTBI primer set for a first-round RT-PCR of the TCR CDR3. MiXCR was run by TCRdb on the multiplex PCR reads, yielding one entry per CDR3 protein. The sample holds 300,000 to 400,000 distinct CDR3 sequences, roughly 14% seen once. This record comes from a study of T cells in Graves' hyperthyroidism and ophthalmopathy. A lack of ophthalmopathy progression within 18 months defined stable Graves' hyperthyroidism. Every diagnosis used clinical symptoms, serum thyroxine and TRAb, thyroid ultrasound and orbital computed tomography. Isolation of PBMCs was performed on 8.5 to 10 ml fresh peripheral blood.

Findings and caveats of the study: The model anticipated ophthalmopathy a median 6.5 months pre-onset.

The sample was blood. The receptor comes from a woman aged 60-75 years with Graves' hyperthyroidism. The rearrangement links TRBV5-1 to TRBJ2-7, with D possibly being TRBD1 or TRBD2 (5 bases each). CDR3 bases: TGCGCCAGCAGCTTGGGATCAAGGGACGGTTCCTACGAGCAGTACTTC. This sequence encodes CASSLGSRDGSYEQYF.